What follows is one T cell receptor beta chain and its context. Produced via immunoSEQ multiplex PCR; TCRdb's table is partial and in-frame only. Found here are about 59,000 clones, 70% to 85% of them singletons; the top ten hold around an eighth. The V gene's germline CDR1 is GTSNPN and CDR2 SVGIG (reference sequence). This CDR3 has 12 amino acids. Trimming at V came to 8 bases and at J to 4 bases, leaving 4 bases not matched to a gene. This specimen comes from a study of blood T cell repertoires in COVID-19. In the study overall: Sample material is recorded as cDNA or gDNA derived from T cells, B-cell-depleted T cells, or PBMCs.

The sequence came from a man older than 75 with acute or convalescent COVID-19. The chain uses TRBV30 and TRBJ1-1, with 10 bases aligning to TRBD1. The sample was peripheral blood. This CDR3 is CARGDRGTEAFF. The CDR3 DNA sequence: TGTGCCCGGGGGGACAGGGGCACTGAAGCTTTCTTT.